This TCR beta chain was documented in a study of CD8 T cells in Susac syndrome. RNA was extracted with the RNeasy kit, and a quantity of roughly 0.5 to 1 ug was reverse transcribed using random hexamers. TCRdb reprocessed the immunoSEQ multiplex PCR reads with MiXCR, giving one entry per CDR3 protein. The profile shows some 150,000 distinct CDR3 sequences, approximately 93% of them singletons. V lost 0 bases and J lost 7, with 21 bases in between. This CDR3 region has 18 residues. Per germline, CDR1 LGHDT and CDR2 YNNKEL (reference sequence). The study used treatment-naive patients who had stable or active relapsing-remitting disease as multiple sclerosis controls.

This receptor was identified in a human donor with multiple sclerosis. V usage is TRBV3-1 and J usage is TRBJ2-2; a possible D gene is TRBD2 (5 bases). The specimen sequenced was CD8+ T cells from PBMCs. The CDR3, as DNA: TGTGCCAGCAGCCAAGATCTCCGGAAGGGTAGCGTGTTCGGGGAGCTGTTTTTT. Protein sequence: CASSQDLRKGSVFGELFF.